The 4 T cell receptor beta chains reported below all come from one sample, sequenced in a study of identical twins. TCRdb used MiXCR to reprocess the 5' RACE reads, holding one entry per CDR3 protein. The sample gives around 510,000 distinct CDR3 sequences, around 15% of which show up once; 0.95% to 1% is in the top ten. A further study also used this sample, focusing on yellow fever vaccine responses in identical twins.

Sequenced input: CD4+ T cells sorted from blood. The receptors were sampled from a woman aged 18-29 years in good health.

The chain links TRBV27 to TRBJ2-3; 7 bases fit TRBD1. The V gene's germline CDR1 is MNHEY and CDR2 SMNVEV (reference sequence). The J segment lost 4 bases and the V segment lost 4 bases, leaving 5 bases of the junction unmatched. This CDR3 comprises 14 residues. CDR3 nucleotide sequence: TGTGCCAGCAGTTCCAACAGGGGATCAGATACGCAGTATTTT. Its translation: CASSSNRGSDTQYF.

This clonotype has a handful of counts. This chain connects TRBV5-6 to TRBJ2-3; 10 positions agree with TRBD2. The germline CDR1 and CDR2 sequences are SGHDT and YYEEEE. The V and J ends lost 4 bases and 1 base, in that order; junction bases with no gene match: 9. This CDR3 comprises 17 residues. CDR3 DNA: TGTGCCAGCAGCCCTATTACTAGCGGGGCTCGCACAGATACGCAGTATTTT. It encodes CASSPITSGARTDTQYF.

The CDR3 is CASSHPGGTYEQYF. In nucleotides, the CDR3 is TGTGCCAGCAGCCACCCCGGCGGTACCTACGAGCAGTACTTC. The chain couples TRBV11-2 to TRBJ2-7; D gene unclear. CDR1 SGHAT and CDR2 FQNNGV come from the germline V gene. V lost 5 bases and J lost 2, with 13 bases in between. The CDR3 is 14 residues long.

This sequence joins TRBV12-3 or TRBV12-4 and TRBJ1-6, with a weak D call TRBD1 (5 bases). This CDR3 comprises 12 residues. The germline V and J ends were trimmed by 7 bases and 7 bases, with 8 bases remaining between them. The CDR3 sequence: CASTRGNSPLHF. CDR3 coding DNA: TGTGCCAGCACCCGGGGGAATTCACCCCTCCACTTT.